These T cell receptor beta chains were read from a single sample in a study of blood T cell repertoires in COVID-19. Sequenced by immunoSEQ multiplex PCR; TCRdb stores in-frame clones only, minus some. Here the sample spans 70,000 to 90,000 clones, 79% being singletons. Sample: peripheral blood. The receptor set was obtained from a man aged 70-80 years with acute or convalescent COVID-19. The CDR3 runs from the conserved cysteine through the conserved F or W. Fields, in order: clone size, V gene, D gene, J gene, CDR3 protein, CDR3 DNA. D genes are given only for firm matches. The size of a clone is reported for some rows only, either as once, few or many, or as a class for expanded clones.

abundance: once
v_gene: TRBV18
d_gene: TRBD1
j_gene: TRBJ1-5
CDR3aa: CASSPRDRDNQPQHF
CDR3nt: TGTGCCAGCTCACCACGGGACAGGGACAATCAGCCCCAGCATTTT

abundance: NA
v_gene: TRBV4-1
d_gene: NA
j_gene: TRBJ2-5
CDR3aa: CASSQDPVPSQETQYF
CDR3nt: TGCGCCAGCAGCCAAGATCCGGTGCCTAGTCAAGAGACCCAGTACTTC

abundance: NA
v_gene: TRBV11-2
d_gene: NA
j_gene: TRBJ2-3
CDR3aa: CASSLVSERTDTQYF
CDR3nt: TGTGCCAGCAGCTTAGTCTCAGAACGCACAGATACGCAGTATTTT

abundance: NA
v_gene: TRBV7-8
d_gene: NA
j_gene: TRBJ2-5
CDR3aa: CASSLSAQQETQYF
CDR3nt: TGTGCCAGCAGCCTGTCCGCTCAGCAAGAGACCCAGTACTTC

abundance: NA
v_gene: TRBV30
d_gene: NA
j_gene: TRBJ2-1
CDR3aa: CAWSVRWGVPYNEQFF
CDR3nt: TGTGCCTGGAGTGTACGATGGGGCGTGCCCTACAATGAGCAGTTCTTC

abundance: once
v_gene: TRBV6-5
d_gene: NA
j_gene: TRBJ1-2
CDR3aa: CASSLQGGYGYTF
CDR3nt: TGTGCCAGCAGTTTACAGGGAGGGTATGGCTACACCTTC

abundance: NA
v_gene: TRBV4-1
d_gene: NA
j_gene: TRBJ1-1
CDR3aa: CASSQEFSSTEAFF
CDR3nt: TGCGCCAGCAGCCAAGAGTTTTCGAGCACTGAAGCTTTCTTT

abundance: NA
v_gene: TRBV18
d_gene: NA
j_gene: TRBJ2-1
CDR3aa: CASSPAQGQGEQFF
CDR3nt: TGTGCCAGCTCACCCGCCCAGGGGCAGGGTGAGCAGTTCTTC

abundance: NA
v_gene: TRBV7-8
d_gene: TRBD2
j_gene: TRBJ2-1
CDR3aa: CASRAGGLGVEQFF
CDR3nt: TGTGCCAGCAGGGCGGGGGGCCTTGGAGTCGAGCAGTTCTTC

abundance: NA
v_gene: TRBV19
d_gene: NA
j_gene: TRBJ1-6
CDR3aa: CASRAGESPLHF
CDR3nt: TGTGCCAGTAGGGCAGGGGAATCACCCCTCCACTTT

abundance: NA
v_gene: TRBV2
d_gene: TRBD2
j_gene: TRBJ2-3
CDR3aa: CASSVLAGGTDTQYF
CDR3nt: TGTGCCAGCAGCGTACTAGCGGGGGGAACAGATACGCAGTATTTT

abundance: NA
v_gene: TRBV6-5
d_gene: TRBD1
j_gene: TRBJ1-2
CDR3aa: CASTTLGGIYGYTF
CDR3nt: TGTGCCAGCACCACCCTAGGGGGCATCTATGGCTACACCTTC

abundance: few
v_gene: TRBV20-1
d_gene: NA
j_gene: TRBJ2-3
CDR3aa: CSAQQEDTQYF
CDR3nt: TGCAGTGCCCAGCAGGAAGATACGCAGTATTTT

abundance: once
v_gene: TRBV4-1
d_gene: NA
j_gene: TRBJ2-2
CDR3aa: CASSQDRVAGIGELFF
CDR3nt: TGCGCCAGCAGCCAAGACAGGGTAGCAGGGATCGGGGAGCTGTTTTTT

abundance: few
v_gene: TRBV12-3/TRBV12-4
d_gene: TRBD1
j_gene: TRBJ2-1
CDR3aa: CASSLGQGTEQFF
CDR3nt: TGTGCCAGCAGTTTGGGACAGGGTACTGAGCAGTTCTTC

abundance: NA
v_gene: TRBV28
d_gene: NA
j_gene: TRBJ1-1
CDR3aa: CASSSSTEAFF
CDR3nt: TGTGCCAGCAGCTCTAGCACTGAAGCTTTCTTT

abundance: few
v_gene: TRBV11-2
d_gene: NA
j_gene: TRBJ2-7
CDR3aa: CASSTQGYEQYF
CDR3nt: TGTGCCAGCAGCACACAGGGTTACGAGCAGTACTTC

abundance: NA
v_gene: TRBV7-3
d_gene: TRBD1
j_gene: TRBJ1-2
CDR3aa: CASAPTGVGGYTF
CDR3nt: TGTGCCAGCGCCCCGACAGGGGTCGGTGGCTACACCTTC

abundance: NA
v_gene: TRBV11-2
d_gene: NA
j_gene: TRBJ1-2
CDR3aa: CASSRTDRNYGYTF
CDR3nt: TGTGCCAGCAGCCGGACAGATCGGAACTATGGCTACACCTTC

abundance: NA
v_gene: TRBV10-3
d_gene: NA
j_gene: TRBJ2-3
CDR3aa: CATGGTDTQYF
CDR3nt: TGTGCCACAGGGGGCACAGATACGCAGTATTTT

abundance: NA
v_gene: TRBV3-1/TRBV3-2
d_gene: TRBD2
j_gene: TRBJ2-3
CDR3aa: CASSPGTSDSDTQYF
CDR3nt: TGTGCCAGCAGCCCCGGGACTAGCGACTCAGATACGCAGTATTTT

abundance: NA
v_gene: TRBV7-9
d_gene: TRBD2
j_gene: TRBJ2-1
CDR3aa: CASSLVAGGRTEQFF
CDR3nt: TGTGCCAGCAGCTTAGTAGCGGGGGGGCGTACTGAGCAGTTCTTC

abundance: NA
v_gene: TRBV6-2/TRBV6-3
d_gene: TRBD1
j_gene: TRBJ2-1
CDR3aa: CASSPRGLGHEQFF
CDR3nt: TGTGCCAGCAGTCCCAGGGGGTTAGGTCATGAGCAGTTCTTC

abundance: few
v_gene: TRBV14
d_gene: TRBD1
j_gene: TRBJ2-7
CDR3aa: CASSAGTGKKYEQYF
CDR3nt: TGTGCCAGCAGTGCCGGGACAGGCAAGAAGTACGAGCAGTACTTC

abundance: NA
v_gene: TRBV6-5
d_gene: NA
j_gene: TRBJ1-4
CDR3aa: CASRSNRWGNEKLFF
CDR3nt: TGTGCCAGCAGAAGTAACAGGTGGGGCAATGAAAAACTGTTTTTT

abundance: NA
v_gene: TRBV5-1
d_gene: TRBD1
j_gene: TRBJ2-7
CDR3aa: CASSAVTGGEEQYF
CDR3nt: TGCGCCAGCAGCGCGGTTACAGGGGGCGAAGAGCAGTACTTC

abundance: NA
v_gene: TRBV28
d_gene: TRBD1
j_gene: TRBJ2-7
CDR3aa: CASLRDRPPYEQYF
CDR3nt: TGTGCCAGTCTCCGGGACAGGCCACCCTACGAGCAGTACTTC

abundance: NA
v_gene: TRBV5-6
d_gene: TRBD2
j_gene: TRBJ2-5
CDR3aa: CASSLGLAGEETQYF
CDR3nt: TGTGCCAGCAGCCTGGGACTAGCGGGGGAAGAGACCCAGTACTTC

abundance: NA
v_gene: TRBV5-5
d_gene: NA
j_gene: TRBJ2-3
CDR3aa: CASSFPGGSTDTQYF
CDR3nt: TGTGCCAGCAGCTTTCCTGGGGGCAGCACAGATACGCAGTATTTT

abundance: NA
v_gene: TRBV28
d_gene: NA
j_gene: TRBJ1-5
CDR3aa: CASTPSGRQPQHF
CDR3nt: TGTGCCAGCACCCCGAGCGGAAGACAGCCCCAGCATTTT

abundance: NA
v_gene: TRBV2
d_gene: TRBD2
j_gene: TRBJ2-1
CDR3aa: CASRRTSNYNEQFF
CDR3nt: TGTGCCAGCAGGCGGACTAGCAACTACAATGAGCAGTTCTTC

abundance: NA
v_gene: TRBV5-8
d_gene: NA
j_gene: TRBJ2-5
CDR3aa: CASSLEPGVQETQYF
CDR3nt: TGTGCCAGCAGCTTGGAGCCAGGGGTGCAAGAGACCCAGTACTTC

abundance: NA
v_gene: TRBV4-1
d_gene: NA
j_gene: TRBJ2-3
CDR3aa: CASSQNRLSTDTQYF
CDR3nt: TGCGCCAGCAGCCAAAACAGGCTAAGCACAGATACGCAGTATTTT

abundance: few
v_gene: TRBV4-1
d_gene: NA
j_gene: TRBJ1-6
CDR3aa: CASSQARLIAHNSPLHF
CDR3nt: TGCGCCAGCAGCCAGGCCCGACTGATCGCCCATAATTCACCCCTCCACTTT

abundance: NA
v_gene: TRBV5-6
d_gene: TRBD2
j_gene: TRBJ2-5
CDR3aa: CASSPGTSGGALWETQYF
CDR3nt: TGTGCCAGCAGCCCCGGGACTAGCGGGGGGGCGCTTTGGGAGACCCAGTACTTC

abundance: NA
v_gene: TRBV19
d_gene: TRBD2
j_gene: TRBJ2-5
CDR3aa: CASSSYSGNQETQYF
CDR3nt: TGTGCCAGTAGTTCCTACAGCGGGAACCAAGAGACCCAGTACTTC

abundance: many
v_gene: TRBV7-8
d_gene: NA
j_gene: TRBJ2-7
CDR3aa: CASSLDSFKQYF
CDR3nt: TGTGCCAGCAGCCTGGACAGCTTTAAGCAGTACTTC

abundance: once
v_gene: TRBV5-3
d_gene: TRBD1
j_gene: TRBJ1-4
CDR3aa: CARSFGQGASLSEKLFF
CDR3nt: TGTGCCAGAAGCTTTGGACAGGGGGCATCGTTAAGCGAAAAACTGTTTTTT

abundance: NA
v_gene: TRBV5-1
d_gene: TRBD1
j_gene: TRBJ2-2
CDR3aa: CASSIGQDTGELFF
CDR3nt: TGCGCCAGCAGCATTGGACAGGACACCGGGGAGCTGTTTTTT

abundance: NA
v_gene: TRBV10-3
d_gene: NA
j_gene: TRBJ1-1
CDR3aa: CAISPGVATEAFF
CDR3nt: TGTGCCATCAGCCCAGGGGTGGCCACTGAAGCTTTCTTT

abundance: few
v_gene: TRBV4-1
d_gene: NA
j_gene: TRBJ1-2
CDR3aa: CASSQNLEGQNGYTF
CDR3nt: TGCGCCAGCAGCCAAAACCTTGAAGGACAGAATGGCTACACCTTC

abundance: NA
v_gene: TRBV11-2
d_gene: NA
j_gene: TRBJ1-2
CDR3aa: CASSAPGSTNYGYTF
CDR3nt: TGTGCCAGCAGCGCCCCCGGGAGTACTAACTATGGCTACACCTTC

abundance: NA
v_gene: TRBV24-1
d_gene: TRBD1
j_gene: TRBJ1-1
CDR3aa: CATSDGTDNTEAFF
CDR3nt: TGTGCCACCAGTGATGGGACAGACAACACTGAAGCTTTCTTT

abundance: NA
v_gene: TRBV19
d_gene: TRBD1
j_gene: TRBJ1-3
CDR3aa: CASSTGASGNTIYF
CDR3nt: TGTGCCAGTTCGACAGGGGCCTCTGGAAACACCATATATTTT

abundance: once
v_gene: TRBV2
d_gene: TRBD2
j_gene: TRBJ2-3
CDR3aa: CAGHASGGTDTQYF
CDR3nt: TGTGCCGGACATGCTAGCGGGGGAACAGATACGCAGTATTTT

abundance: NA
v_gene: TRBV5-1
d_gene: NA
j_gene: TRBJ2-1
CDR3aa: CASSLVAGESYNEQFF
CDR3nt: TGCGCCAGCAGCTTGGTCGCAGGGGAGAGCTACAATGAGCAGTTCTTC

abundance: NA
v_gene: TRBV5-1
d_gene: TRBD1
j_gene: TRBJ2-5
CDR3aa: CASSFGQGGETQYF
CDR3nt: TGCGCCAGCAGCTTCGGACAGGGGGGTGAGACCCAGTACTTC

abundance: NA
v_gene: TRBV12-5
d_gene: NA
j_gene: TRBJ2-2
CDR3aa: CASGLVLGQGKAGELFF
CDR3nt: TGTGCTAGTGGTTTGGTACTCGGGCAGGGGAAGGCCGGGGAGCTGTTTTTT

abundance: NA
v_gene: TRBV24-1
d_gene: NA
j_gene: TRBJ2-1
CDR3aa: CATSDPTGTSYNEQFF
CDR3nt: TGTGCCACCAGTGACCCAACAGGGACCTCCTACAATGAGCAGTTCTTC

abundance: NA
v_gene: TRBV10-3
d_gene: NA
j_gene: TRBJ2-5
CDR3aa: CAISATGNQETQYF
CDR3nt: TGTGCCATCAGTGCCACAGGGAACCAAGAGACCCAGTACTTC

abundance: NA
v_gene: TRBV18
d_gene: NA
j_gene: TRBJ1-5
CDR3aa: CASSPQGRPSNQPQHF
CDR3nt: TGTGCCAGCTCACCGCAGGGGCGCCCTAGCAATCAGCCCCAGCATTTT

abundance: NA
v_gene: TRBV24-1
d_gene: TRBD1
j_gene: TRBJ1-3
CDR3aa: CATSDLGTGDYSGNTIYF
CDR3nt: TGTGCCACCAGTGATTTGGGGACAGGGGACTACTCTGGAAACACCATATATTTT

abundance: NA
v_gene: TRBV19
d_gene: NA
j_gene: TRBJ1-5
CDR3aa: CASSMGRGVYSNQPQHF
CDR3nt: TGTGCCAGTAGTATGGGCAGGGGCGTTTATAGCAATCAGCCCCAGCATTTT

abundance: NA
v_gene: TRBV6-1
d_gene: NA
j_gene: TRBJ2-5
CDR3aa: CASSEQKTQYF
CDR3nt: TGTGCCAGCAGTGAACAGAAGACCCAGTACTTC

abundance: NA
v_gene: TRBV11-2
d_gene: TRBD1
j_gene: TRBJ2-5
CDR3aa: CASSWTGGRQTQYF
CDR3nt: TGTGCCAGCAGCTGGACAGGGGGCCGACAGACCCAGTACTTC

abundance: NA
v_gene: TRBV5-1
d_gene: NA
j_gene: TRBJ1-3
CDR3aa: CASSRAPRALGNTIYF
CDR3nt: TGCGCCAGCAGCCGGGCCCCCAGGGCCTTAGGAAACACCATATATTTT

abundance: NA
v_gene: TRBV7-2
d_gene: NA
j_gene: TRBJ2-7
CDR3aa: CASSLVPGPYEQYF
CDR3nt: TGTGCCAGCAGCTTAGTCCCAGGGCCCTACGAGCAGTACTTC